Listed below are T cell receptor beta chains from one sample, sequenced in a study of regulatory T cells in long-lasting Graves disease. TCRdb fed the multiplex PCR reads into MiXCR, producing one record per CDR3 protein. The data contain about 420,000 distinct CDR3 sequences, around 24% of them seen just once; the ten biggest clones take up around 24%. The sequencing used peripheral blood mononuclear cells (PBMCs), collected when the disease was refractory, from a patient treated with antithyroid drugs. The origin of the receptors is a female donor with Graves disease. Both conserved end residues are part of each CDR3. Each record gives: clone size, D gene, V gene, J gene, CDR3 DNA, CDR3 protein. The D gene is left open where the match is weak. Clone size is shown for a subset of rows, as once, few, many or a class of expanded clone.

few	NA	TRBV30	TRBJ2-6	TGTGCCTGGACGCGGAACTCTGGGGCCAACGTCCTGACTTTC	CAWTRNSGANVLTF
NA	TRBD1	TRBV28	TRBJ1-5	TGTGCCAGCAGTTCCCGGGACAGGGTACGCCAGCCCCAGCATTTT	CASSSRDRVRQPQHF
NA	TRBD2	TRBV7-9	TRBJ2-7	TGTGCCAGCAGCTCCTTAGCGGGAGTAGTGAAAGAGCAGTACTTC	CASSSLAGVVKEQYF
NA	TRBD2	TRBV7-2	TRBJ2-1	TGTGCCAGCAGCTTAGCTCCCCCCTTCGGCGGGAGCTCCTACAATGAGCAGTTCTTC	CASSLAPPFGGSSYNEQFF
NA	NA	TRBV6-5	TRBJ1-1	TGTGCCAGCAGTTACTCGCAGGGTTTGGGGGGGGCTGAAGCTTTCTTT	CASSYSQGLGGAEAFF
NA	TRBD2	TRBV14	TRBJ2-3	TGTGCCAGCAGCCAACGGGAGGCACGGAGCACAGATACGCAGTATTTT	CASSQREARSTDTQYF
NA	TRBD2	TRBV19	TRBJ2-4	TGTGCCAGTAGTAAAACGCTGACTAGCGGGGCCCTAGCCAAAAACATTCAGTACTTC	CASSKTLTSGALAKNIQYF
once	NA	TRBV5-1	TRBJ1-2	TGCGCCAGCAGCTTGGGCAGGTTCGGAAACTATGGCTACACCTTC	CASSLGRFGNYGYTF
NA	NA	TRBV5-1	TRBJ2-1	TGCGCCAGCAGCTTGGGCGCTAGCTACAATGAGCAGTTCTTC	CASSLGASYNEQFF
NA	TRBD2	TRBV11-1	TRBJ2-1	TGTGCCAGCAGCCCGCCACCTAGCGGGAACGACAATGAGCAGTTCTTC	CASSPPPSGNDNEQFF
NA	TRBD2	TRBV9	TRBJ2-2	TGTGCCAGCAGCGTAGATGAACTAGCGGGAGCCGGGGAGCTGTTTTTT	CASSVDELAGAGELFF
few	NA	TRBV30	TRBJ2-6	TGTGCCTGGAGTGCGGATTCTGGGGCCAACGTCCTGACTTTC	CAWSADSGANVLTF
few	NA	TRBV30	TRBJ2-1	TGTGCCTCCGAAAACGTTGGTGACAGTGCTGAGCAGTTCTTC	CASENVGDSAEQFF
NA	TRBD2	TRBV5-4	TRBJ2-2	TGTGCCAGCAGCGTGTTGGGTAGCGGGAAGAACACCGGGGAGCTGTTTTTT	CASSVLGSGKNTGELFF
NA	NA	TRBV7-9	TRBJ2-7	TGTGCCAGCAGCTCTACAGGGCCAGTGGAGCAGTACTTC	CASSSTGPVEQYF
NA	NA	TRBV9	TRBJ2-5	TGTGCCAGCAGCGTGAGCGGAGGGAGCTTGGAGACCCAGTACTTC	CASSVSGGSLETQYF
NA	TRBD1	TRBV2	TRBJ2-3	TGTGCCAGCATCAAGACAGGGGTGGCAGATACGCAGTATTTT	CASIKTGVADTQYF
many	NA	TRBV6-1	TRBJ1-2	TGTGCCAGCAGTGAAGTAGTCGGTAACTATGGCTACACCTTC	CASSEVVGNYGYTF
few	NA	TRBV24-1	TRBJ1-3	TGTGCCACCAGTGATTCAGGGTCCGACTCTGGAAACACCATATATTTT	CATSDSGSDSGNTIYF
few	TRBD2	TRBV7-2	TRBJ2-1	TGTGCCAGCAGCTCTTCAGCGGGGGGGTACAATGAGCAGTTCTTC	CASSSSAGGYNEQFF
many	NA	TRBV7-3	TRBJ1-1	TGTGCCAGCAGCTTAACGGGGGGTTACACTGAAGCTTTCTTT	CASSLTGGYTEAFF
NA	NA	TRBV15	TRBJ2-7	TGTGCCACCAGCAGAGATAGAGGACAAGCCTACGAGCAGTACTTC	CATSRDRGQAYEQYF
NA	TRBD1	TRBV27	TRBJ1-1	TGTGCCAGTCAGGGGGCGCGGGGAATTACCACTGAAGCTTTCTTT	CASQGARGITTEAFF
NA	NA	TRBV5-1	TRBJ2-4	TGCGCCAGCAGCTCGGGGATAGCCAAAAACATTCAGTACTTC	CASSSGIAKNIQYF
few	NA	TRBV28	TRBJ2-7	TGTGCCAGCAGGCAGGGGTTCCTAATCGGCGAGCAGTACTTC	CASRQGFLIGEQYF
NA	TRBD1	TRBV28	TRBJ1-2	TGTGCCAGCAGGCAGGCGGGGACAGGGGGCGGCTATGGCTACACCTTC	CASRQAGTGGGYGYTF
few	TRBD2	TRBV27	TRBJ2-7	TGTGCCAGCAGTAGCCGGGGTACTAGCGGGAGACCTACCTACGAGCAGTACTTC	CASSSRGTSGRPTYEQYF
NA	NA	TRBV5-1	TRBJ2-7	TGCGCCAGCAGCTTGGATCAGCTCTACGAGCAGTACTTC	CASSLDQLYEQYF
many	NA	TRBV20-1	TRBJ2-4	TGCAGTGCTAGCCCCGGGGCCATAGCCAAAAACATTCAGTACTTC	CSASPGAIAKNIQYF
NA	NA	TRBV11-2	TRBJ1-4	TGTGCCAGCAGCTTGGGGGGGCAAGAAAAACTGTTTTTT	CASSLGGQEKLFF
NA	NA	TRBV28	TRBJ2-2	TGTGCCAGCAGAACAGGGAAACTCACCGGGGAGCTGTTTTTT	CASRTGKLTGELFF
many	NA	TRBV3-1	TRBJ1-2	TGTGCCAGCAGCCAAGGACAGGCACGCTTTAACTATGGCTACACCTTC	CASSQGQARFNYGYTF
few	NA	TRBV13	TRBJ2-3	TGTGCCAGCAAGGCTGGCCGCGCGACGCAGTATTTT	CASKAGRATQYF
NA	TRBD1	TRBV20-1	TRBJ2-7	TGCAGAGCCGGGACAGACTCCTACGAGCAGTACTTC	CRAGTDSYEQYF
NA	NA	TRBV10-3	TRBJ1-2	TGTGCCATCAGTCAGGGTATCGACTATGGCTACACCTTC	CAISQGIDYGYTF
NA	NA	TRBV29-1	TRBJ2-7	TGCAGCGTATACGAGCAGTACTTC	CSVYEQYF
NA	NA	TRBV10-3	TRBJ1-1	TGTGCCATCAGGAATGGGGAACCTAACACTGAAGCTTTCTTT	CAIRNGEPNTEAFF
NA	NA	TRBV4-2	TRBJ1-2	TGTGCCAGCAGCCAAGAGGGCGTTCCTAACTATGGCTACACCTTC	CASSQEGVPNYGYTF
few	TRBD1	TRBV20-1	TRBJ1-4	TGCAGTGCTAACCGGGACAGACGCGAAAAACTGTTTTTT	CSANRDRREKLFF
many	NA	TRBV12-3/TRBV12-4	TRBJ2-7	TGTGCCAGCAGCCAAAGGTCTCACGAGCAGTACTTC	CASSQRSHEQYF
NA	TRBD1	TRBV5-1	TRBJ1-1	TGCGCCAGCAGCACTTACAGGGGGACTGAAGCTTTCTTT	CASSTYRGTEAFF
many	NA	TRBV9	TRBJ1-2	TGTGCCAGCAGCGTAGTGGGAGGTAGCTATGGCTACACCTTC	CASSVVGGSYGYTF
NA	NA	TRBV12-3/TRBV12-4	TRBJ2-3	TGTGCCAGGCCACAGGGATCCACAGATACGCAGTATTTT	CARPQGSTDTQYF
many	NA	TRBV2	TRBJ1-2	TGTGCCAGCAGTGAACAGGGTTCTAACTATGGCTACACCTTC	CASSEQGSNYGYTF
NA	TRBD2	TRBV7-2	TRBJ2-3	TGTGCCAGCAGCTCGGGACTAGCAAAAGATACGCAGTATTTT	CASSSGLAKDTQYF
NA	NA	TRBV19	TRBJ1-4	TGTGCCAGTTCCCAGGAAACCTTTGCAACTAATGAAAAACTGTTTTTT	CASSQETFATNEKLFF
NA	NA	TRBV12-3/TRBV12-4	TRBJ1-5	TGTGCCAGCCGGGAGGACGCAAATCAGCCCCAGCATTTT	CASREDANQPQHF
many	NA	TRBV28	TRBJ1-5	TGTGCCAGCAGTCAATACGTAGGGGCAGGAAATCAGCCCCAGCATTTT	CASSQYVGAGNQPQHF